Described below is a single T cell receptor (beta chain) sequence and its context. This sample is drawn from a study of blood T cell repertoires in COVID-19. Study details: PBMCs, B-cell-depleted T cells, or T cells provided the cDNA or gDNA that made up the material.

How the authors handled the data: Amplified reference gene primers provided the basis for estimating nucleated cell counts. The table came from immunoSEQ multiplex PCR; TCRdb's copy has only in-frame clones and leaves some out. V, J and clone size are those of that table, while D and trimming were read from the DNA. The sample has around 60,000 clones; 85% to 90% are singletons. Per germline, CDR1 LGHNA and CDR2 YNFKEQ. The CDR3 runs to 16 residues. Trimming pared 0 bases from V and 2 bases from J, leaving 8 bases between. The receptor was isolated from a man aged 60 to 69 with active COVID-19. The rearrangement uses TRBV4-2 and TRBJ1-6, with D unclear. The specimen was peripheral blood. CDR3 bases: TGTGCCAGCAGCCAAGAGGCAGGTACCTATAATTCACCCCTCCACTTT. The encoded protein is CASSQEAGTYNSPLHF.